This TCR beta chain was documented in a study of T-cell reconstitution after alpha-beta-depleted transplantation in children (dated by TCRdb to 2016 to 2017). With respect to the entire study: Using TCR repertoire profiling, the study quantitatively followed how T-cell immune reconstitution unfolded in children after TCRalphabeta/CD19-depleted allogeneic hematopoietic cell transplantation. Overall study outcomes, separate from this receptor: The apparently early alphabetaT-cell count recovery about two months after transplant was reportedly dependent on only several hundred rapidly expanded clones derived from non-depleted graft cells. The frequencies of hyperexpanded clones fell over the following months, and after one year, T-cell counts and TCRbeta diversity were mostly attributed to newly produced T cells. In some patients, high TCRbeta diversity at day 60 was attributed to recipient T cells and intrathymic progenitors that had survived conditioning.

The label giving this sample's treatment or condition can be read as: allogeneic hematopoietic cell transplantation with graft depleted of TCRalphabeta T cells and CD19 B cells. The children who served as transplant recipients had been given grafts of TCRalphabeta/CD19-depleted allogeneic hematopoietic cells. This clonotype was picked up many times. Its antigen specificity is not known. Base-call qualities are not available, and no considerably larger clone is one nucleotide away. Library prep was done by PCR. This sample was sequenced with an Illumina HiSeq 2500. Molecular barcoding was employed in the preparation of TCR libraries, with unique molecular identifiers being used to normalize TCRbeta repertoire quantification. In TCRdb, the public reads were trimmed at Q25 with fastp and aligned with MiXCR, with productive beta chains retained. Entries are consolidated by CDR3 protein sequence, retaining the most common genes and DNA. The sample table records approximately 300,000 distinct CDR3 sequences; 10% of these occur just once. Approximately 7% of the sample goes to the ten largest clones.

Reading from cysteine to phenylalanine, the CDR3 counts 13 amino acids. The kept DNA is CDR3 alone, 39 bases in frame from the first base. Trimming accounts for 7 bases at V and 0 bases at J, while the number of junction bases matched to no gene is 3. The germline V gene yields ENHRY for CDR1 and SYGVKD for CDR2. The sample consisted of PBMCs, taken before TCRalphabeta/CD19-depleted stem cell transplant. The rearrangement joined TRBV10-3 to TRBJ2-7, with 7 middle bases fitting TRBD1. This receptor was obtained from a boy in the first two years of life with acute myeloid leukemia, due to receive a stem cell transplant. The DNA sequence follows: TGTGCCATCAAACGGGACAGCTCCTACGAGCAGTACTTC. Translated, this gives CAIKRDSSYEQYF.